These 9 T cell receptor beta chains came from one sample sequenced in a study of blood T cell repertoires in COVID-19. Assay used: immunoSEQ multiplex PCR; TCRdb lists only in-frame clones, some missing. The sample consists of 35,000 to 45,000 clones, roughly nine tenths of them appearing once. Sequencing was carried out using peripheral blood. The source of these receptors is a human donor in a cohort sampled during active COVID-19.

The chain has TRBV10-3 and TRBJ2-1; 11 nucleotides align to TRBD2. Germline trimming cut 6 bases from V and 8 bases from J; bases unmatched to any gene: 12. This CDR3 has 16 amino acids. CDR1 and CDR2 from the germline V gene are ENHRY and SYGVKD. The CDR3 nucleotides are TGTGCCATCAGCGGCGGGCTAGCGGGAGGTGGGGATGAGCAGTTCTTC. This sequence encodes CAISGGLAGGGDEQFF.

This chain uses TRBV14 with TRBJ2-2; D uncertain. The CDR3 has 15 residues. Germline CDR1 reads SGHDN; CDR2 reads FVKESK. Trimming shortened V by 4 bases and J by 1 base, and 10 bases separated the two germline ends. The CDR3 is CASSPQPGNTGELFF. CDR3 DNA sequence: TGTGCCAGCAGCCCTCAACCGGGGAACACCGGGGAGCTGTTTTTT.

V gene TRBV5-1 combines with J gene TRBJ1-4; 8 bases map to TRBD1. Germline values: CDR1 SGHRS, CDR2 YFSETQ. Trimming at V came to 4 bases and at J to 6 bases, leaving 8 bases not matched to a gene. CDR3 size: 15 residues. CDR3 sequence: CASSPIGTGHEKLFF. The CDR3 DNA reads TGCGCCAGCAGCCCCATCGGGACAGGACATGAAAAACTGTTTTTT.

The V and J genes are TRBV7-9 and TRBJ2-3; no firm D call. Trimming removed 4 bases at V and 4 bases at J, with 9 bases between. Germline loops: CDR1 SEHNR, CDR2 FQNEAQ (reference sequence). The CDR3 loop spans 13 amino acids. Here the CDR3 DNA reads TGTGCCAGCAGCTCTAACCGCGCAGATACGCAGTATTTT. Translation gives CASSSNRADTQYF.

V and J are TRBV12-3 or TRBV12-4 and TRBJ2-7; no clear D. CDR3 size: 13 residues. Trimming took off 0 bases at V and 3 bases at J, with 6 bases between the two ends. The CDR3 sequence is CASSLAPSYEQYF. CDR3 in DNA: TGTGCCAGCAGTTTAGCGCCCAGCTACGAGCAGTACTTC.

This chain connects TRBV5-8 to TRBJ1-4, with unresolved D. Germline assignment: CDR1 SGHTS and CDR2 YDEGEE. CDR3 length equals 14 residues. Trimming took 7 bases from V and 0 from J, leaving 10 bases between them. CDR3 nucleotides: TGTGCCAGCGCGCGAGGTACAACTAATGAAAAACTGTTTTTT. Translating it yields CASARGTTNEKLFF.

The chain joins TRBV7-6 to TRBJ2-5, with TRBD1 matching 11 bases. J gave up 5 bases and V 5 bases, and 7 bases lay outside the gene matches. The CDR3 loop spans 15 amino acids. From germline, CDR1 is SGHVS and CDR2 FNYEAQ. The CDR3 spells CASSPGTGGWETQYF. Written as DNA, the CDR3 is TGTGCCAGCAGCCCCGGGACAGGGGGTTGGGAGACCCAGTACTTC.

The chain combines TRBV25-1 with TRBJ1-2; D is unclear. CDR1 and CDR2 from the germline V gene are MGHDK and SYGVNS. This CDR3 spans 12 amino acids. Between the trimmed V and J ends, which lost 6 bases and 3 bases, there was a span of 8 bases. CDR3 loop: CASSWADYGYTF. Written as DNA, the CDR3 is TGTGCCAGCAGCTGGGCAGACTATGGCTACACCTTC.

This clone was recorded once. The J gene is TRBJ2-7, the V gene TRBV6-6; D might be TRBD1 (6 bases). CDR1 and CDR2 from the germline V gene are MNHNY and SVGAGI (reference sequence). The CDR3 runs to 14 residues. V lost 6 bases to trimming and J lost 4 bases, with 16 bases between them. CDR3 nucleotides: TGTGCCAGCAGATTTGGACAGAACCTTTACGAGCAGTACTTC. It is translated as CASRFGQNLYEQYF.